The rows below give T cell receptor beta chains drawn from one sample of a study of beta chain features in type 1 diabetes. The repertoire was sequenced with immunoSEQ multiplex PCR; TCRdb's copy has only in-frame clones and lacks some. Here the sample spans some 190,000 clones, about 7.9% being singletons. Sequenced: central memory CD4+ T cells from blood. The source is a man between 18 and 35 years old with type 1 diabetes. Each CDR3 is given with its conserved first and last residue. The D gene is left open where the match is weak. Clone size is shown for a subset of rows, as once, few, many or a class of expanded clone.

J: TRBJ1-2; V: TRBV19; size: .; D: TRBD1; CDR3: CASRRKTESFGTGPNTF; DNA: TGTGCCAGCCGTCGAAAAACAGAATCCTTTGGGACAGGGCCTAACACCTTC
J: TRBJ2-1; V: TRBV28; size: .; D: TRBD2; CDR3: CASLPGGGGSSSYNEQFF; DNA: TGTGCCAGCTTACCGGGGGGGGGAGGCTCGAGCTCCTACAATGAGCAGTTCTTC
J: TRBJ2-1; V: TRBV19; size: .; D: .; CDR3: CASSPASASYNEQFF; DNA: TGTGCCAGTAGTCCTGCGAGCGCTTCCTACAATGAGCAGTTCTTC
J: TRBJ2-1; V: TRBV7-2; size: .; D: TRBD2; CDR3: CASSLDQLGTSGNNEQFF; DNA: TGTGCCAGCAGCTTAGACCAACTAGGGACTAGCGGAAACAATGAGCAGTTCTTC
J: TRBJ2-1; V: TRBV18; size: .; D: .; CDR3: CASSPGSPPFNEQFF; DNA: TGTGCCAGCTCACCCGGTTCTCCCCCCTTCAATGAGCAGTTCTTC
J: TRBJ1-5; V: TRBV28; size: .; D: .; CDR3: CATILGGREQPQHF; DNA: TGTGCCACCATTTTGGGGGGAAGAGAGCAGCCCCAGCATTTT
J: TRBJ2-1; V: TRBV7-2; size: .; D: TRBD2; CDR3: CASRFSGVNEQFF; DNA: TGTGCCAGCAGGTTTAGCGGGGTCAATGAGCAGTTCTTC
J: TRBJ1-2; V: TRBV19; size: few; D: TRBD1; CDR3: CASSIDSPGGYGYTF; DNA: TGTGCCAGTAGTATAGACTCGCCAGGGGGCTATGGCTACACCTTC
J: TRBJ1-1; V: TRBV28; size: few; D: TRBD1; CDR3: CASSTPDRANTEAFF; DNA: TGTGCCAGCAGTACCCCGGACAGGGCGAACACTGAAGCTTTCTTT
J: TRBJ2-7; V: TRBV28; size: few; D: .; CDR3: CASSGSPSYEQYF; DNA: TGTGCCAGCAGCGGGAGTCCCTCCTACGAGCAGTACTTC
J: TRBJ2-3; V: TRBV7-8; size: few; D: .; CDR3: CASSSVRGALRAQYF; DNA: TGTGCCAGCAGTTCGGTACGGGGGGCCCTCCGAGCGCAGTATTTT
J: TRBJ2-5; V: TRBV9; size: few; D: TRBD2; CDR3: CASSPWGSSGETQYF; DNA: TGTGCCAGCAGCCCTTGGGGGTCTAGCGGAGAGACCCAGTACTTC
J: TRBJ2-2; V: TRBV5-4; size: .; D: .; CDR3: CASSLWETTGELFF; DNA: TGTGCCAGCAGCTTGTGGGAGACCACCGGGGAGCTGTTTTTT
J: TRBJ2-1; V: TRBV29-1; size: few; D: TRBD2; CDR3: CSVRLAGAHYNEQFF; DNA: TGCAGCGTGAGACTAGCGGGGGCCCACTACAATGAGCAGTTCTTC
J: TRBJ2-2; V: TRBV5-6; size: .; D: TRBD1; CDR3: CASRRLQGPNTGELFF; DNA: TGTGCCAGCAGGAGGTTACAGGGGCCGAACACCGGGGAGCTGTTTTTT
J: TRBJ2-7; V: TRBV7-6; size: .; D: TRBD1; CDR3: CASSLDGTAYEQYF; DNA: TGTGCCAGCAGCCTCGACGGGACAGCCTACGAGCAGTACTTC
J: TRBJ2-1; V: TRBV19; size: .; D: .; CDR3: CASSMRGSGEQFF; DNA: TGTGCCAGTAGTATGAGGGGGAGTGGTGAGCAGTTCTTC
J: TRBJ1-2; V: TRBV5-5; size: .; D: TRBD1; CDR3: CASSFDRARVGGYTF; DNA: TGTGCCAGCAGCTTCGACAGGGCCCGCGTCGGCGGCTACACCTTC
J: TRBJ2-4; V: TRBV15; size: few; D: TRBD2; CDR3: CATSRGSSGSGFLAKNIQYF; DNA: TGTGCCACCAGCAGAGGTAGTAGCGGGAGTGGCTTCCTAGCCAAAAACATTCAGTACTTC
J: TRBJ2-1; V: TRBV19; size: few; D: .; CDR3: CASSEDTSSYNEQFF; DNA: TGTGCCAGTAGCGAGGACACCTCCTCCTACAATGAGCAGTTCTTC
J: TRBJ2-7; V: TRBV2; size: few; D: TRBD2; CDR3: CASSYTSGSFNEQYF; DNA: TGTGCCAGCAGCTATACTAGCGGGAGTTTCAACGAGCAGTACTTC
J: TRBJ2-3; V: TRBV19; size: few; D: TRBD2; CDR3: CASSALAGSTDTQYF; DNA: TGTGCCAGTAGCGCACTAGCGGGGAGCACAGATACGCAGTATTTT
J: TRBJ2-7; V: TRBV28; size: few; D: .; CDR3: CASSTGGLYEQYF; DNA: TGTGCCAGCAGCACCGGGGGTCTCTACGAGCAGTACTTC
J: TRBJ2-3; V: TRBV15; size: few; D: .; CDR3: CATSREALADTQYF; DNA: TGTGCCACCAGCAGAGAGGCCTTGGCAGATACGCAGTATTTT
J: TRBJ2-7; V: TRBV2; size: .; D: TRBD2; CDR3: CASGLPGGRSYEQYF; DNA: TGTGCCAGCGGTCTACCGGGAGGAAGATCCTACGAGCAGTACTTC
J: TRBJ2-1; V: TRBV5-4; size: few; D: .; CDR3: CASSLVGEVHNEQFF; DNA: TGTGCCAGCAGCTTGGTGGGGGAGGTTCACAATGAGCAGTTCTTC
J: TRBJ2-5; V: TRBV5-4; size: many; D: .; CDR3: CASSFNGAGETQYF; DNA: TGTGCCAGCAGCTTTAACGGCGCAGGGGAGACCCAGTACTTC
J: TRBJ2-7; V: TRBV27; size: .; D: TRBD1; CDR3: CASSRRETGPTQYF; DNA: TGTGCCAGCAGTCGAAGAGAGACAGGGCCGACGCAGTACTTC
J: TRBJ2-3; V: TRBV5-4; size: .; D: .; CDR3: CASGPGTTSTDTQYF; DNA: TGTGCCAGCGGCCCTGGGACAACTAGCACAGATACGCAGTATTTT
J: TRBJ1-4; V: TRBV28; size: few; D: .; CDR3: CASSPAGTTNEKLFF; DNA: TGTGCCAGCAGTCCAGCGGGGACCACTAATGAAAAACTGTTTTTT
J: TRBJ2-5; V: TRBV5-1; size: many; D: TRBD2; CDR3: CASRTGLAGGLVETQYF; DNA: TGCGCCAGCAGGACCGGACTAGCGGGGGGGCTAGTAGAGACCCAGTACTTC
J: TRBJ1-1; V: TRBV18; size: few; D: .; CDR3: CASSPGGDTEAFF; DNA: TGTGCCAGCTCACCCGGAGGTGACACTGAAGCTTTCTTT
J: TRBJ2-5; V: TRBV10-3; size: .; D: TRBD2; CDR3: CAISESNRGGETQYF; DNA: TGTGCCATCAGTGAGTCCAATCGGGGGGGTGAGACCCAGTACTTC
J: TRBJ2-3; V: TRBV10-3; size: .; D: TRBD2; CDR3: CAISGLAGGSLTDTQYF; DNA: TGTGCCATCAGCGGACTAGCGGGGGGTTCCCTCACAGATACGCAGTATTTT
J: TRBJ1-2; V: TRBV4-3; size: .; D: .; CDR3: CASSPQVTGNEGYGYTF; DNA: TGCGCCAGCAGCCCCCAGGTTACAGGGAACGAGGGCTATGGCTACACCTTC
J: TRBJ2-3; V: TRBV28; size: few; D: TRBD2; CDR3: CASGLRLDSGGTTDTQYF; DNA: TGTGCCAGCGGACTAAGACTCGATAGCGGGGGTACTACAGATACGCAGTATTTT
J: TRBJ1-2; V: TRBV14; size: few; D: TRBD1; CDR3: CASSPPKQGLVKGYTF; DNA: TGTGCCAGCAGCCCCCCAAAACAGGGGCTGGTAAAGGGCTACACCTTC
J: TRBJ2-7; V: TRBV12-5; size: few; D: TRBD2; CDR3: CASGNSWAGGNEQYF; DNA: TGTGCTAGTGGTAACTCTTGGGCGGGAGGGAACGAGCAGTACTTC
J: TRBJ2-5; V: TRBV5-8; size: few; D: TRBD1; CDR3: CASSLGRGQPQETQYF; DNA: TGTGCCAGCAGCTTGGGACGGGGACAGCCCCAAGAGACCCAGTACTTC
J: TRBJ1-5; V: TRBV5-6; size: few; D: .; CDR3: CASSNSGVGADQPQHF; DNA: TGTGCCAGCAGCAACTCCGGGGTGGGGGCGGATCAGCCCCAGCATTTT
J: TRBJ2-5; V: TRBV5-1; size: .; D: TRBD1; CDR3: CASSFTGEETQYF; DNA: TGCGCCAGCAGCTTCACAGGGGAAGAGACCCAGTACTTC
J: TRBJ2-7; V: TRBV28; size: few; D: TRBD2; CDR3: CASTKSGSSEQYF; DNA: TGTGCCAGCACTAAAAGCGGGAGCTCTGAGCAGTACTTC
J: TRBJ2-3; V: TRBV9; size: .; D: .; CDR3: CASSPRLGTDTQYF; DNA: TGTGCCAGCAGCCCCCGGTTGGGCACAGATACGCAGTATTTT
J: TRBJ2-5; V: TRBV5-4; size: .; D: .; CDR3: CASRPTSQETQYF; DNA: TGTGCCAGCAGGCCTACGTCCCAAGAGACCCAGTACTTC
J: TRBJ1-3; V: TRBV23-1; size: .; D: .; CDR3: CASSQHKRSDTIYF; DNA: TGCGCCAGCAGTCAACACAAGAGGTCAGACACCATATATTTT
J: TRBJ1-2; V: TRBV27; size: few; D: .; CDR3: CASRTRTDYGYTF; DNA: TGTGCCAGCAGGACCCGGACTGATTATGGCTACACCTTC
J: TRBJ2-3; V: TRBV5-1; size: few; D: .; CDR3: CASSSGRSGTDTQYF; DNA: TGCGCCAGCAGCTCCGGAAGGTCGGGGACAGATACGCAGTATTTT
J: TRBJ2-5; V: TRBV7-6; size: few; D: .; CDR3: CASSSNQETQYF; DNA: TGTGCCAGCAGCTCAAATCAAGAGACCCAGTACTTC
J: TRBJ2-6; V: TRBV4-3; size: few; D: .; CDR3: CASSQDNSGANVLTF; DNA: TGCGCCAGCAGCCAAGATAACTCTGGGGCCAACGTCCTGACTTTC
J: TRBJ2-5; V: TRBV15; size: .; D: .; CDR3: CATSPDFGTQYF; DNA: TGTGCCACCAGCCCGGACTTTGGGACCCAGTACTTC
J: TRBJ2-1; V: TRBV6-4; size: few; D: TRBD2; CDR3: CASSEELAGANEQFF; DNA: TGTGCCAGCAGTGAAGAACTAGCGGGGGCAAATGAGCAGTTCTTC
J: TRBJ2-2; V: TRBV5-4; size: few; D: .; CDR3: CASSLKGVDTGELFF; DNA: TGTGCCAGCAGCTTGAAAGGGGTTGACACCGGGGAGCTGTTTTTT
J: TRBJ2-7; V: TRBV5-1; size: few; D: TRBD1; CDR3: CASSRGQGAYYEQYF; DNA: TGCGCCAGCAGCCGGGGACAGGGGGCCTACTACGAGCAGTACTTC